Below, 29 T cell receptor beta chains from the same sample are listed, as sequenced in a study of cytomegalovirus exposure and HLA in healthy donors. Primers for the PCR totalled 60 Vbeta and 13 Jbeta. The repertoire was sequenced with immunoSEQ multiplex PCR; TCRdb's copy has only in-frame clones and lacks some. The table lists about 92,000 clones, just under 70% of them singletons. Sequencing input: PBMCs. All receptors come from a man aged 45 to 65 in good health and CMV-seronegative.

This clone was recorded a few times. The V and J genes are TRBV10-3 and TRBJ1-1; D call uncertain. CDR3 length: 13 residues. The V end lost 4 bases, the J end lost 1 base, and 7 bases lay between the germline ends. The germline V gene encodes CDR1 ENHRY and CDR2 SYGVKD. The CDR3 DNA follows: TGTGCCATCAGTGGACGGGAGAACACTGAAGCTTTCTTT. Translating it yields CAISGRENTEAFF.

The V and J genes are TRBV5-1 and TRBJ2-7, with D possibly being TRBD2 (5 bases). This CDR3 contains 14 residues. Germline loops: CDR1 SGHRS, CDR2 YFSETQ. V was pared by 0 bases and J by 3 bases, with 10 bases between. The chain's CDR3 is CASSLAPEGYEQYV. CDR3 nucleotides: TGCGCCAGCAGCTTGGCCCCCGAGGGCTACGAGCAGTACGTC.

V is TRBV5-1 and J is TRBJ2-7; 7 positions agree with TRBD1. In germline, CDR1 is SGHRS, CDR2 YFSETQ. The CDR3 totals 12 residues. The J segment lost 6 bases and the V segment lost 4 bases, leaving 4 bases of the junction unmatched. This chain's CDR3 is CASSNPGGEQYF. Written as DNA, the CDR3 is TGCGCCAGCAGCAACCCAGGGGGCGAGCAGTACTTC.

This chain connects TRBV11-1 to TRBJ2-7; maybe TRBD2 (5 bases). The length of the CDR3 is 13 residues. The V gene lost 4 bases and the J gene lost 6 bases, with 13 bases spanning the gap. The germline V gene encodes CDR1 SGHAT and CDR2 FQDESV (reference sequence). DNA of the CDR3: TGTGCCAGCAGCTCATCGGGGTCGACCGAGCAGTACTTC. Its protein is CASSSSGSTEQYF.

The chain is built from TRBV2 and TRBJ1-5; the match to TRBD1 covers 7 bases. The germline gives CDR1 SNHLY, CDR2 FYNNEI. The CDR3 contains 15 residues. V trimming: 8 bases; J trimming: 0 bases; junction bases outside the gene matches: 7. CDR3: CASLPDRSSNQPQHF. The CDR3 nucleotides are TGTGCCAGCCTCCCGGACAGGAGTAGCAATCAGCCCCAGCATTTT.

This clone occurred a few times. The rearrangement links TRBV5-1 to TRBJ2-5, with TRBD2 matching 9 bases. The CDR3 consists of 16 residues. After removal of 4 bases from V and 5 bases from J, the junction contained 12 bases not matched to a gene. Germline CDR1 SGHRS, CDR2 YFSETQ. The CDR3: CASSGGAGLAGETQYF. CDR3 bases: TGCGCCAGCAGCGGGGGGGCGGGACTAGCCGGCGAGACCCAGTACTTC.

CDR3 nucleotide sequence: TGTGCCATCAGTGAGTCGTTACAGCTGAACACTGAAGCTTTCTTT. Residues: CAISESLQLNTEAFF. The chain employs TRBV10-3 and TRBJ1-1, with D uncertain. This CDR3 has 15 residues. Germline CDR1 is ENHRY and CDR2 is SYGVKD. With 0 bases removed from V and 0 bases from J, the gap between germline ends came to 8 bases.

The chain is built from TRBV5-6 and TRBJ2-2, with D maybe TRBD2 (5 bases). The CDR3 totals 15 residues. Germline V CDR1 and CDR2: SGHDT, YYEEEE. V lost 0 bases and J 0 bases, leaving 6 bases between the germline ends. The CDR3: CASSLVRANTGELFF. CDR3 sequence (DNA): TGTGCCAGCAGCTTGGTGAGGGCGAACACCGGGGAGCTGTTTTTT.

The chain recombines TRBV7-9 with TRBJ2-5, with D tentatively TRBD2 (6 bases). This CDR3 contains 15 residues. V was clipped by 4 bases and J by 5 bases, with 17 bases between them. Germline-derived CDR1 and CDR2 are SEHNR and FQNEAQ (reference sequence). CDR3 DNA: TGTGCCAGCAGCTCCCTGGAGGGAGCCCCTGAGACCCAGTACTTC. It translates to CASSSLEGAPETQYF.

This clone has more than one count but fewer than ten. As DNA, the CDR3 is TGTGCCAGCAGCTTTTACACGGGCTCTGGAAACACCATATATTTT. Amino acids: CASSFYTGSGNTIYF. The rearrangement joins TRBV7-9 to TRBJ1-3; D ambiguous. The CDR3 is 15 amino acids. CDR1 and CDR2 from the germline V gene are SEHNR and FQNEAQ (reference sequence). With 3 bases removed from V and 0 bases from J, the gap between germline ends came to 9 bases. Full variable domain (remainder filled in from reference TRBV7-9 and TRBJ1-3): DTGVSQNPRHKITKRGQNVTFRCDPISEHNRLYWYRQTLGQGPEFLTYFQNEAQLEKSRLLSDRFSAERPKGSFSTLEIQRTEQGDSAMYLCASSFYTGSGNTIYFGEGSWLTVV.

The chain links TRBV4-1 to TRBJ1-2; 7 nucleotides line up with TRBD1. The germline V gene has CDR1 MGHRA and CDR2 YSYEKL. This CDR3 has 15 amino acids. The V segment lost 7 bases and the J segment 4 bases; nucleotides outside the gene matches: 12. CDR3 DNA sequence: TGCGCCAGCACTCCCGGGGTAGGGGGCGCCTATGGCTACACCTTC. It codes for CASTPGVGGAYGYTF.

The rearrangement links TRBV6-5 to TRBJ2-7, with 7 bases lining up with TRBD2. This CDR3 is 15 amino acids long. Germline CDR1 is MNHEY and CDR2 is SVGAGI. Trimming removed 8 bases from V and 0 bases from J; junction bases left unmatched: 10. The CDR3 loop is CASCSSGSSSYEQYF. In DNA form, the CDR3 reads TGTGCCAGCTGCTCTAGCGGTTCTAGCTCCTACGAGCAGTACTTC.

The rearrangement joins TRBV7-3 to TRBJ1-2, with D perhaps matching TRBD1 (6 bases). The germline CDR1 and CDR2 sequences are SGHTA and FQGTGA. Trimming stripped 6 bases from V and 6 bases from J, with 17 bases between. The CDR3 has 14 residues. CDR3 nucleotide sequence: TGTGCCAGCAGAAAAACCGGACAGCGCCATGGCTACACCTTC. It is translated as CASRKTGQRHGYTF. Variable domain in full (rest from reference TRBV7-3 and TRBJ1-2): GAGVSQTPSNKVTEKGKYVELRCDPISGHTALYWYRQSLGQGPEFLIYFQGTGAADDSGLPNDRFFAVRPEGSVSTLKIQRTERGDSAVYLCASRKTGQRHGYTFGSGTRLTVV.

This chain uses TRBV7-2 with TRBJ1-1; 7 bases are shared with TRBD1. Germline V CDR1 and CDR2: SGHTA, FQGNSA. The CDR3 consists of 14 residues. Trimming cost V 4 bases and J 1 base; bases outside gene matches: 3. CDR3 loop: CASSSQGTNTEAFF. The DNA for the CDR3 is TGTGCCAGCAGCTCACAGGGGACGAACACTGAAGCTTTCTTT.

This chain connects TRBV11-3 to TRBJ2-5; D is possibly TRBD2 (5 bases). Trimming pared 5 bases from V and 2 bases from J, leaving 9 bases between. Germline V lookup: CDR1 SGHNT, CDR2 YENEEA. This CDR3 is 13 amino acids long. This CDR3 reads CASSLGVQETQYF. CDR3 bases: TGTGCCAGCAGCCTCGGGGTTCAAGAGACCCAGTACTTC.

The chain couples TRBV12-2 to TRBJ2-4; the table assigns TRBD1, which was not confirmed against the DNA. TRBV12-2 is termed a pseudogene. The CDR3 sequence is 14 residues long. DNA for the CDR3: TGTGCAAGTCGCTTACCCCAAGCCAAAAACATTCAGTACTTC. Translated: CASRLPQAKNIQYF.

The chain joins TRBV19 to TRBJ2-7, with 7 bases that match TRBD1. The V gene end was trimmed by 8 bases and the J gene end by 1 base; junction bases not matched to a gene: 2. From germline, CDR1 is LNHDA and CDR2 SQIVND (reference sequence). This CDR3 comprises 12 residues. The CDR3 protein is CASSDRSYEQYF. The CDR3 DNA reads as TGTGCCAGTTCGGACAGGTCCTACGAGCAGTACTTC.

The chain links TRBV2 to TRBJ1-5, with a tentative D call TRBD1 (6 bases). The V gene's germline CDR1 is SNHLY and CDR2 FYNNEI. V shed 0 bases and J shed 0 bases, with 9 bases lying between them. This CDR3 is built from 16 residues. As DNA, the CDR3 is TGTGCCAGCAGTGAAGCGAGCAGGGGTAGCAATCAGCCCCAGCATTTT. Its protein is CASSEASRGSNQPQHF.

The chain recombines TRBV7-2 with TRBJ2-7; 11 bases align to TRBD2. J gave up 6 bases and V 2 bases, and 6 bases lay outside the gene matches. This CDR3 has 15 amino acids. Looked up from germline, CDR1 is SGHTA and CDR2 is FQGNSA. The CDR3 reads CASSLIAGGGLEQYV. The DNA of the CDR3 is TGTGCCAGCAGCTTAATAGCGGGAGGGGGTCTCGAGCAGTACGTC.

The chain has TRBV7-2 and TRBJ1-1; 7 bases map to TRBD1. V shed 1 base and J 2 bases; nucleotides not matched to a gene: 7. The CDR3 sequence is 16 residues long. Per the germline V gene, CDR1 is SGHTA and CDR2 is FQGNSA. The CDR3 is CASSLVGTELNTEAFF. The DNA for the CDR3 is TGTGCCAGCAGCTTAGTCGGGACAGAGCTAAACACTGAAGCTTTCTTT.

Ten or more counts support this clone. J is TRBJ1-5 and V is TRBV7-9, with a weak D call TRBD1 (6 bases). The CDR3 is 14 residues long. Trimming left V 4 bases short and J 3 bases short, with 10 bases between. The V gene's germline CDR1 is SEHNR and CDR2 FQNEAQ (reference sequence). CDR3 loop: CASSSDRSNQPQHF. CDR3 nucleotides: TGTGCCAGCAGCTCCGACAGGTCCAATCAGCCCCAGCATTTT. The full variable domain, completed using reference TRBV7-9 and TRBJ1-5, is DTGVSQNPRHKITKRGQNVTFRCDPISEHNRLYWYRQTLGQGPEFLTYFQNEAQLEKSRLLSDRFSAERPKGSFSTLEIQRTEQGDSAMYLCASSSDRSNQPQHFGDGTRLSIL.

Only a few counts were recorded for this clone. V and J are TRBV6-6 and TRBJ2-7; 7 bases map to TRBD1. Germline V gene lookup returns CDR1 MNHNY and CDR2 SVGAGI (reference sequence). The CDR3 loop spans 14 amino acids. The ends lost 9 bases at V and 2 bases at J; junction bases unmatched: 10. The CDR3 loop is CASLNRQGTYEQYV. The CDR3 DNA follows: TGTGCCAGTCTAAACCGACAGGGAACCTACGAGCAGTACGTC.

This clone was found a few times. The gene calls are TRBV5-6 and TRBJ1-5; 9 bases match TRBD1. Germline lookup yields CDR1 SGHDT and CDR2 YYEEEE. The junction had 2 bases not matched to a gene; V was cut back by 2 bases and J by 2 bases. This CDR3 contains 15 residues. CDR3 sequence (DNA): TGTGCCAGCAGCTTAACAGGGGGCGGCAATCAGCCCCAGCATTTT. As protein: CASSLTGGGNQPQHF. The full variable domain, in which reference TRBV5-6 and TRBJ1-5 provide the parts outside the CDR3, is DAGVTQSPTHLIKTRGQQVTLRCSPKSGHDTVSWYQQALGQGPQFIFQYYEEEERQRGNFPDRFSGHQFPNYSSELNVNALLLGDSALYLCASSLTGGGNQPQHFGDGTRLSIL.

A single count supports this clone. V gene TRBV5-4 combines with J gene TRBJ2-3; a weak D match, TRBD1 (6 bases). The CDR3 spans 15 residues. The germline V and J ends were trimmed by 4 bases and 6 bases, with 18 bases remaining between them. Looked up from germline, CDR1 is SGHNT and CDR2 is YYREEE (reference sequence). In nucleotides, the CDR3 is TGTGCCAGCAGCGATCGACAGGTTCGCTCGGATACGCAGTATTTT. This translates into CASSDRQVRSDTQYF.

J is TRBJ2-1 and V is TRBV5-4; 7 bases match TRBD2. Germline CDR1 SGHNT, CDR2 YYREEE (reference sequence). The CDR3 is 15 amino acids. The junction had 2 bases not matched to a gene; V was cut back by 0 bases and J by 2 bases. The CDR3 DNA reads TGTGCCAGCAGCTTGGCTAGCGGTCCCTACAATGAGCAGTTCTTC. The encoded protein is CASSLASGPYNEQFF.

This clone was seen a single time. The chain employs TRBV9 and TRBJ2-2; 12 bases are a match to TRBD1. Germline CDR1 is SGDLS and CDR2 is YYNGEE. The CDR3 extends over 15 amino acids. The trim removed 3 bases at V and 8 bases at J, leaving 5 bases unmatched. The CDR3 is CASSAGTGGRGELFF. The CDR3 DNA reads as TGTGCCAGCAGCGCCGGGACAGGGGGCAGGGGGGAGCTGTTTTTT.

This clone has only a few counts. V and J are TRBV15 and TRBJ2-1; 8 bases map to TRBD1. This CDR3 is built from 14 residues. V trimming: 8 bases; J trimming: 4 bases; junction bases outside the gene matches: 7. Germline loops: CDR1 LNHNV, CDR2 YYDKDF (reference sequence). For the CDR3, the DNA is TGTGCCACCGCAAGGGACAGGAGGTACAATGAGCAGTTCTTC. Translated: CATARDRRYNEQFF.

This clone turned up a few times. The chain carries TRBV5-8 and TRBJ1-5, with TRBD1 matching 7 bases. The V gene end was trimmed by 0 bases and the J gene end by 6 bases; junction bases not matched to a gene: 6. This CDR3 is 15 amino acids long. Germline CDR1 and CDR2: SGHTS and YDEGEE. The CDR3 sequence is CASSLGGTEPQPQHF. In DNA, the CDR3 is TGTGCCAGCAGCTTGGGGGGGACAGAACCTCAGCCCCAGCATTTT.

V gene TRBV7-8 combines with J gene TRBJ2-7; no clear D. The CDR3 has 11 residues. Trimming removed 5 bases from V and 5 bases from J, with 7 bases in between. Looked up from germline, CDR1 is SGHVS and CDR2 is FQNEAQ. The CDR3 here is CASSTDHEQYV. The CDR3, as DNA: TGTGCCAGCAGCACAGATCACGAGCAGTACGTC.